One and the same sample provided the 9 T cell receptor beta chains below, sequenced in a study of T cells after posttransplantation cyclophosphamide. Method: immunoSEQ multiplex PCR; TCRdb's copy keeps in-frame clones and lacks some. There are 750 to 900 clones in the sample; roughly three quarters occur only once, and roughly a quarter lies in the top ten. A marrow graft followed busulfan-fludarabine conditioning, with cyclophosphamide on days +3 and +4. The source material was CD4+ T cells sorted from blood, sampled after an allogeneic stem cell transplant with post-transplant cyclophosphamide. Receptor source: a female patient younger than 45 who received an allogeneic stem cell transplant from a related donor, was CMV-positive, and had no GVHD. The graft donor may account for some of the T cells.

The chain is built from TRBV7-3 and TRBJ2-2; 7 bases match TRBD1. Germline V gene lookup returns CDR1 SGHTA and CDR2 FQGTGA. The CDR3 covers 15 residues. Trimming at V came to 5 bases and at J to 1 base, leaving 4 bases not matched to a gene. The DNA of the CDR3 is TGTGCCAGCAGCCAACGACAGGGGAACACCGGGGAGCTGTTTTTT. It yields the protein CASSQRQGNTGELFF.

The rearrangement joins TRBV5-6 to TRBJ2-7; 10 bases are a match to TRBD1. The CDR3 loop spans 14 amino acids. Germline CDR1 reads SGHDT; CDR2 reads YYEEEE. The V gene end was trimmed by 4 bases and the J gene end by 5 bases; junction bases not matched to a gene: 6. CDR3 DNA sequence: TGTGCCAGCAGCATGACAGGGGGCAGCGACGAGCAGTACTTC. It encodes CASSMTGGSDEQYF.

V is TRBV30 and J is TRBJ2-6; perhaps TRBD1 as D (6 bases). Germline V gene data show CDR1 as GTSNPN and CDR2 as SVGIG (reference sequence). V lost 5 bases to trimming and J lost 1 base, with 9 bases between them. CDR3 length: 14 amino acids. This CDR3 is CAWVTGSGANVLTF. Written as DNA, the CDR3 is TGTGCCTGGGTGACAGGTTCTGGGGCCAACGTCCTGACTTTC.

The CDR3 is CASSPLGGRERSGANVLTF. CDR3 in DNA: TGTGCCAGCTCACCACTGGGGGGTAGAGAACGCTCTGGGGCCAACGTCCTGACTTTC. This rearrangement joins TRBV18 to TRBJ2-6; the D gene is possibly TRBD2 (6 bases). The CDR3 has 19 amino acids. V dropped 1 base and J dropped 0 bases, with 16 bases sitting between them. Germline CDR1 and CDR2: KGHSH and LQKENI.

This chain uses TRBV2 with TRBJ2-1; a possible D gene is TRBD1 (7 bases). The CDR3 length is 14 residues. CDR1 is SNHLY and CDR2 is FYNNEI in the germline V gene. Trimming cost V 6 bases and J 7 bases, with 16 bases left between them. CDR3 nucleotides: TGTGCCAGCAGCCCCAGGGGGAGGTTGAATGAGCAGTTCTTC. Encoded protein: CASSPRGRLNEQFF.

V usage is TRBV7-2 and J usage is TRBJ2-7; possible D gene TRBD2, 5 bases. This CDR3 spans 16 amino acids. Germline V gene lookup returns CDR1 SGHTA and CDR2 FQGNSA. Trimming took off 5 bases at V and 2 bases at J, with 19 bases between the two ends. CDR3 bases: TGTGCCAGCAGCCCAAGCGGCGTCAGACGAACCTACGAGCAGTACTTC. It specifies CASSPSGVRRTYEQYF.

The J gene is TRBJ1-5, the V gene TRBV7-2; TRBD1 might be the D (6 bases). The CDR3 spans 13 residues. Germline V lookup: CDR1 SGHTA, CDR2 FQGNSA. Between the trimmed V and J ends, which lost 5 bases and 4 bases, there was a span of 9 bases. The CDR3 DNA reads as TGTGCCAGCAGCAAGGACAGAAATCAGCCCCAGCATTTT. This gives the protein CASSKDRNQPQHF.

CDR3 sequence reads: CASSQARRAFF. Written as DNA, the CDR3 is TGTGCCAGCAGCCAAGCGAGGCGAGCTTTCTTT. V and J are TRBV7-2 and TRBJ1-1; D is undetermined. The CDR3 has 11 amino acids. The V and J ends lost 5 bases and 10 bases respectively, with 11 bases between them. CDR1 is SGHTA and CDR2 is FQGNSA in the germline V gene.

V and J are TRBV7-9 and TRBJ2-7, with D perhaps matching TRBD2 (6 bases). The V gene's germline CDR1 is SEHNR and CDR2 FQNEAQ (reference sequence). This CDR3 is 16 amino acids long. V was clipped by 1 base and J by 3 bases, with 16 bases between them. The CDR3 reads CASSLDGGFRIYEQYF. CDR3 DNA sequence: TGTGCCAGCAGCTTAGATGGGGGGTTCAGGATCTACGAGCAGTACTTC.